The following is a T cell receptor beta chain sequence with its context. What this receptor recognizes is not known. Within one base of it there is no much larger clone, and no base qualities were kept. The sample originates from a study of cytomegalovirus exposure and HLA in healthy donors listed by TCRdb under 2017. Study-wide context: According to a later analysis, one platform produced both the approximately 110 validation repertoires and the approximately 600 repertoires of the first cohort. The study was designed to test whether signatures of past pathogen exposure could be identified by cataloging public T cell receptors. Along with the roughly 670-subject first cohort, a separate validation cohort of roughly 110 different subjects was used. The study combined high-throughput TCR immunosequencing, statistical association of individual TCRs with disease status, and machine learning to predict cytomegalovirus infection status.

The library was built by means of the immunoSEQ multiplex PCR assay. The authors' pipeline ran thus. A statistical classification framework was built to diagnose cytomegalovirus status from the catalog of TCR beta chain sequences. The immuneACCESS repertoire file appears here via TCRdb, limited to in-frame rearrangements. These files lack a portion of the clones; in checked studies, under half of the deficit traces to unresolved V genes, and the cause of the others is not known. V and J calls and clone size are given by that table; D and trimming were obtained from the DNA. In all, the sample holds some 290,000 clones, and nearly 90% of those were seen once. The ten largest clones capture around 0.91% of the sample. Study-wide conclusions, independent of this receptor: Most TCR sequences were seen in very few donors, while some public TCRs were found in many individuals. The validation cohort had no HLA typing available for a later analysis, so co-occurrence within that cohort was assessed over all 130 or so repertoires. A later analysis found that TCRs clustered in the first cohort also tended to co-occur in the 120 validation repertoires, with more than 90% of cluster scores above 0. In vitro tests confirmed that a few of the cytomegalovirus-associated TCR beta chains recognize cytomegalovirus antigens. In both the original and validation cohorts, the classifier was reported to diagnose cytomegalovirus status with high specificity and sensitivity. In the study, approximately 160 TCR beta chains were listed as associated with cytomegalovirus. It was suggested by the authors that the approach could potentially be generalized to other disease states and immunological phenotypes.

Measured from the cysteine to the phenylalanine, the CDR3 is 14 residues long. CDR3 DNA only is kept here, 42 bases in frame from base 1. Per the germline V gene (reference sequence), SEHNR is the CDR1 and FQNEAQ is the CDR2. From V the trimming removes 10 bases and from J it removes 1 base, while the gene matches leave 6 bases of the junction unaccounted for. The donors belonged to the validation cohort of about 110 subjects, which was separate from the roughly 670-subject first cohort. The chain joins TRBV7-9 to TRBJ2-3; 9 bases in between match TRBD2. The sample consisted of PBMCs. This TCR was recovered from a man aged 25 to 45 in good health and CMV-seronegative. The bases are TGTGCCAACCCCCCTAGCGGGGGCACAGATACGCAGTATTTT. It specifies CANPPSGGTDTQYF.